The TCR beta chain under discussion was sequenced for a study of cytomegalovirus exposure and HLA in healthy donors. The study sampled nominally healthy donors, though unrecorded immune exposures were likely. Concerning this clone itself: Its specificity is unknown.

60 Vbeta and 13 Jbeta primers were used in PCR. Profiling relied on immunoSEQ multiplex PCR, and the TCRdb table lists in-frame clones only, not all of them. The table has 100,000 to 150,000 clones, roughly 74% seen once; the top ten hold roughly 4%. V trimming: 8 bases; J trimming: 2 bases; junction bases outside the gene matches: 10. The CDR3 has 15 residues. Germline V lookup: CDR1 SNHLY, CDR2 FYNNEI. Study-wide results and limits: It was in a later analysis that TCR association rates were seen to vary by HLA locus, highest for DRB1 and lowest for HLA-C. In the analysis, some V segments, TRBV6-2 and TRBV6-3 included, were excluded as indistinguishable.

The sequencing sample was made of PBMCs. The receptor was derived from a woman aged 45-59 years in good health and CMV-seropositive. The V gene is TRBV2, the J gene TRBJ2-3; 7 bases are shared with TRBD2. The CDR3 nucleotides are TGTGCCAGCGGAGCTAGCGGCAAACACACAGATACGCAGTATTTT. Protein product: CASGASGKHTDTQYF.